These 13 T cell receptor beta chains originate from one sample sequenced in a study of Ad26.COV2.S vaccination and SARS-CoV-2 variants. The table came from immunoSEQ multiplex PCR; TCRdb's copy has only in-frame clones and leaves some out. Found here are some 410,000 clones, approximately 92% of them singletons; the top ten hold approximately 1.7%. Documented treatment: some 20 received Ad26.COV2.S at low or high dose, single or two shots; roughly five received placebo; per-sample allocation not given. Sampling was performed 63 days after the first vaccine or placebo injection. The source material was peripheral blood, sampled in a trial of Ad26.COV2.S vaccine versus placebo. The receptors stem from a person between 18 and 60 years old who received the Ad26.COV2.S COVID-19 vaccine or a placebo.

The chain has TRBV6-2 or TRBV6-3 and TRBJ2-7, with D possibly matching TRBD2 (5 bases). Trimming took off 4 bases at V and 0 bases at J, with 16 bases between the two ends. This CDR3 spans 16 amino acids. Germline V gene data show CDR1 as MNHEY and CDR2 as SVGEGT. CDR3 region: CASSSPGYEGSYEQYF. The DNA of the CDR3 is TGTGCCAGCAGTTCTCCGGGCTACGAGGGCTCCTACGAGCAGTACTTC.

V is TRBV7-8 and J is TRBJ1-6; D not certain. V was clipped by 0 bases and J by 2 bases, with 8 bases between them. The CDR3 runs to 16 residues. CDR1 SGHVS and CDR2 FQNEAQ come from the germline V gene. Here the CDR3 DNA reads TGTGCCAGCAGCTTAGCGAGGAACACCTATAATTCACCCCTCCACTTT. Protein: CASSLARNTYNSPLHF.

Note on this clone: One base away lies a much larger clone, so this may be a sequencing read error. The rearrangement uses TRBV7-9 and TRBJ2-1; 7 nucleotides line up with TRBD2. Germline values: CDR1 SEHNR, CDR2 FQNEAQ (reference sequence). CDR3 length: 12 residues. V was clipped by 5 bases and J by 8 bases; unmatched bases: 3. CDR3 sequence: CASSPRGDEQFF. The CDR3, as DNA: TGTGCCAGCAGCCCCCGGGGGGATGAGCAGTTCTTC.

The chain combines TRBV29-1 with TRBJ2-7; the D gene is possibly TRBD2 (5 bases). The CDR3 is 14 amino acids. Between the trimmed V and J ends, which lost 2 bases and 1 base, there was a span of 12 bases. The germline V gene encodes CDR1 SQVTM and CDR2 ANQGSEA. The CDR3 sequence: CSVEIRGTSYEQYF. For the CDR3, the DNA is TGCAGCGTTGAAATCCGGGGTACTTCCTACGAGCAGTACTTC.

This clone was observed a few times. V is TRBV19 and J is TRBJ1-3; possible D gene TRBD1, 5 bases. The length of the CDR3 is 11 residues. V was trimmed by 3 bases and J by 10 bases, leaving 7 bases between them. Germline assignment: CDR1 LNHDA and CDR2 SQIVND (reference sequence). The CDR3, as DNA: TGTGCCAGTAGTATCGGGACTACCATATATTTT. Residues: CASSIGTTIYF.

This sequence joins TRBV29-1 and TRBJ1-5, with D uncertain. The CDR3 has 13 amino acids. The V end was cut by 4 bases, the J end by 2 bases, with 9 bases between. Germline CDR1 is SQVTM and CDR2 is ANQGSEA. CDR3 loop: CSVAREGNQPQHF. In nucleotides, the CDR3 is TGCAGCGTTGCTAGGGAAGGCAATCAGCCCCAGCATTTT.

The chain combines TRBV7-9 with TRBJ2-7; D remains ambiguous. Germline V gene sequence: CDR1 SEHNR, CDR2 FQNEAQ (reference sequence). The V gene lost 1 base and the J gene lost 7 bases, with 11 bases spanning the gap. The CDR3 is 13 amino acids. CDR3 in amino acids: CASSLDGRDEQYF. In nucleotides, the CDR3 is TGTGCCAGCAGCTTAGATGGACGTGATGAGCAGTACTTC. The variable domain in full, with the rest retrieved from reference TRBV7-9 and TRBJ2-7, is DTGVSQNPRHKITKRGQNVTFRCDPISEHNRLYWYRQTLGQGPEFLTYFQNEAQLEKSRLLSDRFSAERPKGSFSTLEIQRTEQGDSAMYLCASSLDGRDEQYFGPGTRLTVT.

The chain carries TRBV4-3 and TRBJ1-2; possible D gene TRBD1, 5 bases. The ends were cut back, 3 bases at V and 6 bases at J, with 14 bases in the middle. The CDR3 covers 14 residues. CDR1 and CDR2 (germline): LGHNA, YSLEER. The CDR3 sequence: CASSHRAGGNGYTF. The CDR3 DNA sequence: TGCGCCAGCAGCCATCGTGCGGGGGGTAATGGCTACACCTTC.

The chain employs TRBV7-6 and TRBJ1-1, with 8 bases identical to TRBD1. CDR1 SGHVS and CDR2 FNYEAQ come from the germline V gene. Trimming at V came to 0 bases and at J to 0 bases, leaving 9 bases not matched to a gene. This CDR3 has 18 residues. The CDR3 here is CASSLARTGPELNTEAFF. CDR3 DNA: TGTGCCAGCAGCTTAGCGCGGACAGGGCCTGAGTTGAACACTGAAGCTTTCTTT.

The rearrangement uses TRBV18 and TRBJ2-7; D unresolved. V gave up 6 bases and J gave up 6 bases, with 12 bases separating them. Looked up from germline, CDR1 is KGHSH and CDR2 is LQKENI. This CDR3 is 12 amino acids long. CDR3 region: CASSPGASEQYF. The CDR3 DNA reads TGTGCCAGCTCCCCGGGCGCGAGCGAGCAGTACTTC.

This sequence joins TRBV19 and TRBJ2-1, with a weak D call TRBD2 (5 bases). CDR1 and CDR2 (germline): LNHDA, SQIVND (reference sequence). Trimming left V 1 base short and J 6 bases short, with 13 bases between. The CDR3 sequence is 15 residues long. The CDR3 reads CASSIVPGSSNEQFF. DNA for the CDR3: TGTGCCAGTAGTATAGTCCCTGGGAGTAGCAATGAGCAGTTCTTC.

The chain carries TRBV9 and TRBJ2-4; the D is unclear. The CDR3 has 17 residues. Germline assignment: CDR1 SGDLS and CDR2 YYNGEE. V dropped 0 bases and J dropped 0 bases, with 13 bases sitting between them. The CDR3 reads CASSVGPGKIAKNIQYF. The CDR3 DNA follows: TGTGCCAGCAGCGTAGGTCCGGGCAAAATAGCCAAAAACATTCAGTACTTC.

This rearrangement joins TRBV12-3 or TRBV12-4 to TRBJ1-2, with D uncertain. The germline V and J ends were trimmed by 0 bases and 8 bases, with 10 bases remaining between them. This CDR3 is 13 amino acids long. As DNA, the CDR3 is TGTGCCAGCAGTTTAGCCCGGGAAGCGGGCTACACCTTC. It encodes CASSLAREAGYTF.